This is a list of T cell receptor beta chains from one sample in a study of blood T cell repertoires in COVID-19. The assay was immunoSEQ multiplex PCR, and TCRdb's table has in-frame clones only and misses some. The table records hundreds of thousands of clones, over 75% of them present only once. Sequences were obtained from PBMCs or T cells enriched from blood (not recorded which). Receptor source: a man younger than 45 who had recovered from COVID-19. The CDR3 runs from the conserved cysteine through the conserved F or W. The D gene is left open where the match is weak. Clone size, where shown, is once, few, many, or a class for clones that have expanded.

v_gene: TRBV7-9
abundance: NA
j_gene: TRBJ1-2
d_gene: TRBD1
CDR3aa: CASSSGTDGYTF
CDR3nt: TGTGCCAGCAGCTCAGGGACAGATGGCTACACCTTC

v_gene: TRBV28
abundance: NA
j_gene: TRBJ1-2
d_gene: NA
CDR3aa: CASREQNFYTF
CDR3nt: TGTGCCAGCAGGGAACAGAACTTCTACACCTTC

v_gene: TRBV9
abundance: NA
j_gene: TRBJ2-7
d_gene: TRBD2
CDR3aa: CASSPGGREQYF
CDR3nt: TGTGCCAGCAGCCCGGGGGGTCGGGAGCAGTACTTC

v_gene: TRBV15
abundance: once
j_gene: TRBJ1-5
d_gene: NA
CDR3aa: CATSRGEGHGGNQPQHF
CDR3nt: TGTGCCACCAGCAGAGGGGAAGGACATGGGGGCAATCAGCCCCAGCATTTT

v_gene: TRBV12-3/TRBV12-4
abundance: NA
j_gene: TRBJ2-5
d_gene: NA
CDR3aa: CASSPGETQYF
CDR3nt: TGTGCCAGCAGTCCAGGGGAGACCCAGTACTTC

v_gene: TRBV7-9
abundance: NA
j_gene: TRBJ1-1
d_gene: NA
CDR3aa: CASSPLGLMNTEAFF
CDR3nt: TGTGCCAGCAGCCCTCTGGGACTGATGAACACTGAAGCTTTCTTT

v_gene: TRBV5-1
abundance: once
j_gene: TRBJ1-3
d_gene: NA
CDR3aa: CASSAQGSGAGNTIYF
CDR3nt: TGCGCCAGCAGCGCCCAAGGATCAGGGGCCGGAAACACCATATATTTT

v_gene: TRBV24-1
abundance: NA
j_gene: TRBJ2-1
d_gene: TRBD1
CDR3aa: CATSDRKTGGSYNEQFF
CDR3nt: TGTGCCACCAGTGACCGGAAGACAGGGGGCTCCTACAATGAGCAGTTCTTC

v_gene: TRBV28
abundance: NA
j_gene: TRBJ2-3
d_gene: NA
CDR3aa: CASSLGSGSTDTQYF
CDR3nt: TGTGCCAGCAGTTTGGGGTCGGGGTCCACAGATACGCAGTATTTT

v_gene: TRBV2
abundance: NA
j_gene: TRBJ1-5
d_gene: NA
CDR3aa: CASSVGRTQHF
CDR3nt: TGTGCCAGCAGTGTAGGCAGGACCCAGCATTTT

v_gene: TRBV27
abundance: NA
j_gene: TRBJ1-1
d_gene: NA
CDR3aa: CASSLNRPTEAFF
CDR3nt: TGTGCCAGCAGTTTAAACAGACCCACTGAAGCTTTCTTT

v_gene: TRBV7-2
abundance: NA
j_gene: TRBJ2-7
d_gene: NA
CDR3aa: CASSLSYTASYEQYF
CDR3nt: TGTGCCAGCAGCTTAAGTTATACAGCCTCCTACGAGCAGTACTTC

v_gene: TRBV5-1
abundance: NA
j_gene: TRBJ2-1
d_gene: TRBD2
CDR3aa: CASSWGGTGRDNEQFF
CDR3nt: TGCGCCAGCAGCTGGGGAGGGACTGGTCGAGACAATGAGCAGTTCTTC

v_gene: TRBV28
abundance: NA
j_gene: TRBJ1-1
d_gene: NA
CDR3aa: CASSLTGTTEAFF
CDR3nt: TGTGCCAGCAGCTTGACAGGTACCACTGAAGCTTTCTTT

v_gene: TRBV24-1
abundance: few
j_gene: TRBJ2-2
d_gene: NA
CDR3aa: CATSVPGTGELFF
CDR3nt: TGTGCCACCAGTGTCCCAGGTACCGGGGAGCTGTTTTTT

v_gene: TRBV28
abundance: NA
j_gene: TRBJ2-7
d_gene: TRBD2
CDR3aa: CASPPEAGGPWEQYF
CDR3nt: TGTGCCAGCCCCCCAGAAGCGGGAGGGCCGTGGGAGCAGTACTTC

v_gene: TRBV6-2/TRBV6-3
abundance: NA
j_gene: TRBJ2-7
d_gene: NA
CDR3aa: CASSPRTTLSYEQYF
CDR3nt: TGTGCCAGCAGCCCCAGAACGACACTCTCCTACGAGCAGTACTTC

v_gene: TRBV6-6
abundance: once
j_gene: TRBJ2-2
d_gene: NA
CDR3aa: CASSYSQMVGELFF
CDR3nt: TGTGCCAGCAGTTACTCCCAGATGGTCGGGGAGCTGTTTTTT

v_gene: TRBV10-2
abundance: NA
j_gene: TRBJ1-5
d_gene: NA
CDR3aa: CASSDRGWNQPQHF
CDR3nt: TGCGCCAGCAGTGACAGGGGATGGAATCAGCCCCAGCATTTT

v_gene: TRBV3-1/TRBV3-2
abundance: NA
j_gene: TRBJ2-7
d_gene: NA
CDR3aa: CASSHASGSKLGQYF
CDR3nt: TGTGCCAGCAGCCACGCCTCAGGCTCTAAGCTCGGGCAGTACTTC

v_gene: TRBV10-3
abundance: NA
j_gene: TRBJ2-6
d_gene: TRBD1
CDR3aa: CAISELGQQMSGANVLTF
CDR3nt: TGTGCCATCAGTGAGTTGGGACAGCAGATGTCTGGGGCCAACGTCCTGACTTTC

v_gene: TRBV7-9
abundance: NA
j_gene: TRBJ1-3
d_gene: NA
CDR3aa: CASPKYKGSGNTIYF
CDR3nt: TGTGCCAGCCCCAAGTATAAGGGGTCCGGAAACACCATATATTTT

v_gene: TRBV19
abundance: NA
j_gene: TRBJ2-3
d_gene: TRBD2
CDR3aa: CASSSKLAGGRGGIDTQYF
CDR3nt: TGTGCCAGTAGTTCCAAACTAGCGGGAGGGCGAGGTGGGATAGATACGCAGTATTTT

v_gene: TRBV28
abundance: once
j_gene: TRBJ1-3
d_gene: TRBD1
CDR3aa: CASSLPQGVGGKGNTIYF
CDR3nt: TGTGCCAGCAGTTTACCGCAGGGGGTGGGCGGAAAAGGAAACACCATATATTTT

v_gene: TRBV30
abundance: NA
j_gene: TRBJ2-1
d_gene: TRBD2
CDR3aa: CASGLVGTEQFF
CDR3nt: TGTGCCAGTGGACTAGTCGGTACTGAGCAGTTCTTC

v_gene: TRBV5-6
abundance: once
j_gene: TRBJ1-6
d_gene: TRBD1
CDR3aa: CASSVRDRGGNSPLHF
CDR3nt: TGTGCCAGCAGCGTCCGGGACAGGGGTGGTAATTCACCCCTCCACTTT

v_gene: TRBV18
abundance: once
j_gene: TRBJ2-7
d_gene: NA
CDR3aa: CASSPGRAYEQYF
CDR3nt: TGTGCCAGCTCACCAGGGCGAGCCTACGAGCAGTACTTC

v_gene: TRBV10-1
abundance: NA
j_gene: TRBJ2-1
d_gene: NA
CDR3aa: CASSEFPPGVSYNEQFF
CDR3nt: TGCGCCAGCAGTGAGTTTCCCCCGGGAGTCTCCTACAATGAGCAGTTCTTC

v_gene: TRBV20-1
abundance: NA
j_gene: TRBJ1-2
d_gene: NA
CDR3aa: CSARDGAGYTF
CDR3nt: TGCAGTGCTAGAGATGGGGCTGGCTACACCTTC

v_gene: TRBV19
abundance: NA
j_gene: TRBJ2-1
d_gene: NA
CDR3aa: CASKPPQGGHEQFF
CDR3nt: TGTGCCAGTAAACCGCCACAGGGGGGGCATGAGCAGTTCTTC

v_gene: TRBV12-5
abundance: few
j_gene: TRBJ1-6
d_gene: NA
CDR3aa: CASGLGGTRFLHF
CDR3nt: TGTGCTAGTGGCTTGGGCGGCACTCGTTTCCTCCACTTT